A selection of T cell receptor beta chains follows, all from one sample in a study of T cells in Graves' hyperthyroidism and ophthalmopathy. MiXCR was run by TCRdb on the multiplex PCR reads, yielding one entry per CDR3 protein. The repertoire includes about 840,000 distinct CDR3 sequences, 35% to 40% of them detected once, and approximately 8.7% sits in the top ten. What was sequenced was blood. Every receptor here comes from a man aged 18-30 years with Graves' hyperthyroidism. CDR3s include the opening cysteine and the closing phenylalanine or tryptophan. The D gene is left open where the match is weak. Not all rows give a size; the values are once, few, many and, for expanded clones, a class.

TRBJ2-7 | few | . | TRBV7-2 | CASSLVPGVHEQYF | TGTGCCAGCAGCTTAGTTCCAGGAGTGCACGAGCAGTACTTC
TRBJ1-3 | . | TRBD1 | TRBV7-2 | CASSSDRGPTIYF | TGTGCCAGCAGCTCCGACAGGGGGCCCACCATATATTTT
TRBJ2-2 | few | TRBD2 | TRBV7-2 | CASIRGTSFPGELFF | TGTGCCAGCATAAGGGGGACTAGCTTCCCTGGGGAGCTGTTTTTT
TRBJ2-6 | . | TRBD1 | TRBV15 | CATSRDPHRGSGANVLTF | TGTGCCACCAGCAGAGATCCCCACAGGGGGTCTGGGGCCAACGTCCTGACTTTC
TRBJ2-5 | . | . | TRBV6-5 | CASSYSRGQTQYF | TGTGCCAGCAGTTACTCGAGAGGGCAGACCCAGTACTTC
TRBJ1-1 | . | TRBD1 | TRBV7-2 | CASSLGGQGGPEAFF | TGTGCCAGCAGCTTAGGGGGACAGGGGGGCCCTGAAGCTTTCTTT
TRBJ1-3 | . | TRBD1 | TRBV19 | CASSIPDRGGNTIYF | TGTGCCAGTAGTATCCCGGACAGGGGAGGAAACACCATATATTTT
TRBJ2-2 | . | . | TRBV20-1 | CSATLDLTPGELFF | TGCAGTGCTACACTTGACTTAACCCCGGGGGAGCTGTTTTTT
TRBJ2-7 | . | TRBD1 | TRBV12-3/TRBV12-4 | CASSFVRGGQGNEQYF | TGTGCCAGCAGTTTCGTTCGTGGGGGACAGGGGAACGAGCAGTACTTC
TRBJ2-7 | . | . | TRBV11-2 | CASSLSKVYF | TGTGCCAGCAGCCTTTCCAAAGTGTACTTC
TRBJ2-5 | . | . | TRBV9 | CGSSVDSETQYF | TGTGGCAGCAGCGTAGATTCAGAGACCCAGTACTTC
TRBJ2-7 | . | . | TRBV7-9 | CASSLGSRGEGEQYF | TGTGCCAGCAGCTTAGGGTCCCGGGGAGAAGGAGAGCAGTACTTC
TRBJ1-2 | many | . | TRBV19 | CATTGDYGYTF | TGTGCCACGACAGGAGACTATGGCTACACCTTC
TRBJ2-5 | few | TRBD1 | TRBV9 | CASSGAGTGEETQYF | TGTGCCAGCAGCGGAGCCGGGACAGGGGAAGAGACCCAGTACTTC
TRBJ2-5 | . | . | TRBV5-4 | CASSFDPNETQYF | TGTGCCAGCAGCTTCGATCCGAATGAGACCCAGTACTTC
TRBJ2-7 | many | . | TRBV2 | CASSEDRQAMEQYF | TGTGCCAGCAGTGAAGACCGACAAGCCATGGAGCAGTACTTC
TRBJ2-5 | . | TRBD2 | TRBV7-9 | CASRRLAGGMETQYF | TGTGCCAGCAGGCGTTTAGCGGGGGGGATGGAGACCCAGTACTTC
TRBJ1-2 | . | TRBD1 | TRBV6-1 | CASSTGTGKGYGYTF | TGTGCCAGCAGTACCGGGACAGGGAAAGGCTATGGCTACACCTTC
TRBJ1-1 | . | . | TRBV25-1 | CASSQLKNKRTEAFF | TGTGCCAGCAGTCAATTAAAAAACAAGCGCACTGAAGCTTTCTTT
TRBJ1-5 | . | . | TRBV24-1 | CATSLVGGGNQPQHF | TGTGCCACCAGTTTGGTAGGGGGGGGCAATCAGCCCCAGCATTTT
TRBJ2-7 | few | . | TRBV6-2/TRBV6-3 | CASSYSIYEQYF | TGTGCCAGCAGTTACTCGATTTACGAGCAGTACTTC
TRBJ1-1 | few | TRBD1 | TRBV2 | CASLTGAWEAFF | TGTGCCAGCTTGACAGGGGCATGGGAAGCTTTCTTT
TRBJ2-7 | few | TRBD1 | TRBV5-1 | CASSFSGQGNEQYF | TGCGCCAGCAGCTTCTCGGGACAGGGTAACGAGCAGTACTTC
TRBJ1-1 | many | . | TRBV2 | CASSGPRGTEAFF | TGTGCCAGCAGTGGCCCACGGGGCACTGAAGCTTTCTTT
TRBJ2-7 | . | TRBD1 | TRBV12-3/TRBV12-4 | CASQQGSSYEQYF | TGTGCCAGCCAACAGGGGAGCTCCTACGAGCAGTACTTC
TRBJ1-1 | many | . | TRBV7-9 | CASSFPPRGEGAAFF | TGTGCCAGCAGCTTCCCACCCCGCGGGGAAGGGGCGGCTTTCTTT
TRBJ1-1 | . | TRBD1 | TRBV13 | CASSSDRGRAFF | TGTGCCAGCAGCTCTGACAGGGGGCGAGCTTTCTTT
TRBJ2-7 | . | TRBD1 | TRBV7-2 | CASSRSRTGGHEQYF | TGTGCCAGCAGCCGATCCCGGACAGGGGGCCACGAGCAGTACTTC
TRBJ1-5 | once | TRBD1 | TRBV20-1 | CSVGGAQPQHF | TGCAGTGTAGGGGGCGCCCAGCCCCAGCATTTT
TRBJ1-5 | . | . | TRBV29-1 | CSVGGGPQHF | TGCAGCGTTGGGGGGGGGCCCCAGCATTTT
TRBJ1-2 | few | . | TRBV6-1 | CASSDTRVQGYTF | TGTGCCAGCAGTGACACCAGGGTTCAAGGCTACACCTTC
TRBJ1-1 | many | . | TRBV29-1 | CSVEEGTSRTEAFF | TGCAGCGTCGAGGAGGGGACATCGAGAACTGAAGCTTTCTTT
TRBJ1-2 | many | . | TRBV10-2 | CATRGGSEVGYTF | TGCGCCACTCGGGGAGGGAGCGAGGTTGGCTACACCTTC
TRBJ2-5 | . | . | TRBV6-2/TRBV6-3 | CASRKGIQETQYF | TGTGCCAGCAGGAAAGGGATCCAAGAGACCCAGTACTTC
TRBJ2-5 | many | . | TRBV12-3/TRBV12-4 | CASSLDGGGTQYF | TGTGCCAGCAGTTTAGATGGGGGCGGGACCCAGTACTTC
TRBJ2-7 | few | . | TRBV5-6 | CASSAAFQGYEQYF | TGTGCCAGCAGCGCCGCATTCCAGGGCTACGAGCAGTACTTC
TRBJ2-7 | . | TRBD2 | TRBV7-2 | CASSVARASGSLREQYF | TGTGCCAGCAGCGTCGCCCGGGCTAGCGGGAGTCTCCGCGAGCAGTACTTC
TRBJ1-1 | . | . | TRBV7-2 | CASSYEQGWATEAFF | TGTGCCAGCAGTTACGAACAGGGCTGGGCCACTGAAGCTTTCTTT
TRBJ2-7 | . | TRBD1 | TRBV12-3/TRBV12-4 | CASIPGTGPYEQYF | TGTGCCAGCATACCCGGGACAGGGCCCTACGAGCAGTACTTC
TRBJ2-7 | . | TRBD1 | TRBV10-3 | CASSSKGQAQYF | TGTGCCAGCAGTTCCAAGGGACAGGCGCAGTACTTC
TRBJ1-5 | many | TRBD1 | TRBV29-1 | CSVARGLNQPQHF | TGCAGCGTTGCAAGGGGGCTCAATCAGCCCCAGCATTTT
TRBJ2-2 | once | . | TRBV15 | CATSSQDRGKLFF | TGTGCCACCAGCAGTCAAGATCGAGGCAAGCTGTTTTTT
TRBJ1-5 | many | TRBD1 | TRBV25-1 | CASRQGTNQPQHF | TGTGCCAGCCGACAGGGTACCAATCAGCCCCAGCATTTT
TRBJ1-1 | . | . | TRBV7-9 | CASSVRDSTEAFF | TGTGCCAGCAGCGTAAGAGACAGCACTGAAGCTTTCTTT
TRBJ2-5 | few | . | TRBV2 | CASGAAVGGPETQYF | TGTGCCAGCGGCGCCGCTGTTGGGGGACCGGAGACCCAGTACTTC
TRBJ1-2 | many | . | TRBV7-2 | CASSLEEGRYYGYTF | TGTGCCAGCAGCTTAGAGGAGGGCAGATACTATGGCTACACCTTC